This TCR beta chain derives from a study of T cells in localized non-small cell lung cancer. Assay used: immunoSEQ multiplex PCR; TCRdb lists only in-frame clones, some missing. In the table there are some 21,000 clones, about 88% of which are singletons. V lost 7 bases and J 0 bases, leaving 11 bases between the germline ends. Germline CDR1 and CDR2: WSHSY and SAAADI. CDR3 size: 14 residues. This receptor was taken from a man aged 35 to 70 with stage I lung adenocarcinoma. The chain recombines TRBV10-2 with TRBJ2-3; D is unclear. The input for sequencing was peripheral blood, taken before any cancer treatment. The chain's CDR3 is CASKVGYSTDTQYF. CDR3 DNA sequence: TGCGCCAGCAAGGTGGGGTATAGCACAGATACGCAGTATTTT.